This T cell receptor beta chain was obtained from a study of cytomegalovirus exposure and HLA in healthy donors. 13 Jbeta primers and 60 Vbeta primers were used for the PCR. Sequencing used immunoSEQ multiplex PCR; TCRdb keeps in-frame clones, though not all of them. The data show around 80,000 clones, 70% to 80% seen once. CDR3 length equals 16 residues. CDR1 is MDHEN, CDR2 SYDVKM, per germline. Trimming took off 0 bases at V and 2 bases at J, with 11 bases between the two ends. Whole-study results and caveats: Most observed TCR sequences were rare, whereas some public TCRs were detected in many donors. In a later analysis, at a false discovery rate of 0.05, 16,951 TCR beta sequences matched HLA alleles. Several top significant clusters appeared, in a later analysis, to be linked to common viral pathogens.

This clone was counted a single time. Its antigen is unknown. Each donor was nominally healthy when sampled (though unrecorded immune exposures were likely). This clonotype was obtained from a man aged 35-49 years in good health and CMV-seropositive. The rearrangement joins TRBV28 to TRBJ1-5; D is undetermined. Sequenced: PBMCs. The CDR3 region has the DNA TGTGCCAGCAGTTTATGGGCCCTAGGAGGCAATCAGCCCCAGCATTTT. Protein product: CASSLWALGGNQPQHF.